These 25 T cell receptor beta chains came from one sample sequenced in a study of CXCR3-negative and CXCR3-positive naive CD8 T cells. The study made its TRB cDNA libraries by 5' RACE, adding UMI labels. TCRdb re-called the 5' RACE reads; one entry per CDR3 protein, DNA not given. The table for this sample gives over 100,000 distinct CDR3 sequences. The sample was naive CXCR3- CD8+ T cells from blood. The subset here: CD45RO-CCR7+CD27+CD95- naive CD8+ T cells lacking CXCR3 (TNR3-). The receptor source for this set is a human donor in good health. Some clones in this sample may be carry-over from other donors' samples.

The rearrangement links TRBV5-6 to TRBJ2-3; the D call of TRBD1 rests on TCRdb alone, since no DNA is present to check it. Germline V gene lookup returns CDR1 SGHDT and CDR2 YYEEEE. This CDR3 is 17 amino acids long. This CDR3 is CVSSVPTGLLSTDTQYF.

The chain joins TRBV7-9 to TRBJ2-7; TCRdb gives TRBD1 as the D gene, but with no DNA this cannot be confirmed. This CDR3 is 16 amino acids long. Germline V CDR1 and CDR2: SEHNR, FQNEAQ (reference sequence). The CDR3 spells CASSLLGTGGRNEQYF. The entire variable domain, with the rest obtained from reference TRBV7-9 and TRBJ2-7, is as follows: DTGVSQNPRHKITKRGQNVTFRCDPISEHNRLYWYRQTLGQGPEFLTYFQNEAQLEKSRLLSDRFSAERPKGSFSTLEIQRTEQGDSAMYLCASSLLGTGGRNEQYFGPGTRLTVT.

The chain combines TRBV7-8 with TRBJ2-3; TCRdb proposes TRBD1, but this gene call is untestable without DNA. This CDR3 is 16 amino acids long. Germline values: CDR1 SGHVS, CDR2 FQNEAQ. This CDR3 is CASSREAGGVSDTQYF.

This sequence joins TRBV20-1 and TRBJ2-2. Germline V gives CDR1 DFQATT, CDR2 SNEGSKA (reference sequence). This CDR3 is built from 15 residues. The CDR3 loop is CSARDIWANTGELFF.

The CDR3 here is CASSPPTRDTQYF. The chain combines TRBV12-3 or TRBV12-4 with TRBJ2-3; TCRdb's D call of TRBD2 is untestable without DNA. This CDR3 contains 13 residues.

The CDR3 is CASSPYGGSYNEQFF. The genes are TRBV7-2 and TRBJ2-1; TCRdb gives TRBD1 as the D gene, but with no DNA this cannot be confirmed. There are 15 residues in the CDR3. Germline V gene data show CDR1 as SGHTA and CDR2 as FQGNSA.

V is TRBV4-3 and J is TRBJ2-1; TCRdb's D call, TRBD1, is unchecked because there is no DNA. The CDR3 consists of 16 residues. Germline values: CDR1 LGHNA, CDR2 YSLEER. The CDR3 loop reads CASSQDRESSYNEQFF.

The chain couples TRBV7-8 to TRBJ2-7; lacking DNA, the TRBD2 call made by TCRdb goes unchecked. The V gene's germline CDR1 is SGHVS and CDR2 FQNEAQ. The CDR3 is 15 amino acids. CDR3: CASSLEGRPSYEQYF. Drawing the rest from reference TRBV7-8 and TRBJ2-7, the complete variable domain is GAGVSQSPRYKVAKRGQDVALRCDPISGHVSLFWYQQALGQGPEFLTYFQNEAQLDKSGLPSDRFFAERPEGSVSTLKIQRTQQEDSAVYLCASSLEGRPSYEQYFGPGTRLTVT.

The V call is TRBV12-3 or TRBV12-4, the J call TRBJ2-2; there is no DNA to check the TCRdb D call of TRBD1. CDR3 length: 18 residues. CDR3 sequence: CASSLGDRNLLDTGELFF.

J is TRBJ1-2 and V is TRBV7-9; TCRdb designates TRBD1, a call that cannot be tested without DNA. The CDR3 spans 14 residues. CDR1 SEHNR and CDR2 FQNEAQ come from the germline V gene (reference sequence). CDR3 loop: CASSLSGGIDGYTF.

V and J are TRBV6-5 and TRBJ2-1; lacking DNA, the TRBD2 call made by TCRdb goes unchecked. This CDR3 comprises 15 residues. The germline gives CDR1 MNHEY, CDR2 SVGAGI. The CDR3 protein is CASREGLAGYNEQFF.

V is TRBV28 and J is TRBJ1-4. Germline V CDR1 and CDR2: MDHEN, SYDVKM. This CDR3 contains 16 residues. CDR3 residues: CASSSNELATNENLFF.

The chain carries TRBV6-2 or TRBV6-3 and TRBJ2-5; TCRdb outputs TRBD1, but without DNA this stays unchecked. Germline V gene data show CDR1 as MNHEY and CDR2 as SVGEGT. This CDR3 region has 16 residues. The CDR3 here is CASSYVRAGGYETQYF.

The V call is TRBV11-2, the J call TRBJ1-1; TCRdb's D call of TRBD1 is untestable without DNA. CDR3 length: 16 residues. CDR1 and CDR2 (germline): SGHAT, FQNNGV. The CDR3 sequence: CASSDVKTGEDTEAFF. Full variable domain (missing parts from reference TRBV11-2 and TRBJ1-1): EAGVAQSPRYKIIEKRQSVAFWCNPISGHATLYWYQQILGQGPKLLIQFQNNGVVDDSQLPKDRFSAERLKGVDSTLKIQPAKLEDSAVYLCASSDVKTGEDTEAFFGQGTRLTVV.

The V call is TRBV23-1, the J call TRBJ2-1. TRBV23-1 has ORF status, its function being uncertain. The CDR3 spans 16 residues. CDR3 in amino acids: CASSRPRSPSCNEQFF.

The rearrangement uses TRBV7-9 and TRBJ1-5. The germline CDR1 and CDR2 sequences are SEHNR and FQNEAQ (reference sequence). The CDR3 runs to 14 residues. This chain's CDR3 is CASSLVGGGQPQHF.

This CDR3 is CASSPLAGDTGELFF. V and J are TRBV28 and TRBJ2-2; lacking DNA, the TRBD2 call made by TCRdb goes unchecked. Germline loops: CDR1 MDHEN, CDR2 SYDVKM. The CDR3 runs 15 residues.

The gene calls are TRBV11-1 and TRBJ2-5; TCRdb reports TRBD1, a call that lacks DNA to check it against. The length of the CDR3 is 17 residues. Germline V lookup: CDR1 SGHAT, CDR2 FQDESV (reference sequence). CDR3 sequence: CASSYLLRQGTKETQYF. Full variable domain (missing parts from reference TRBV11-1 and TRBJ2-5): EAEVAQSPRYKITEKSQAVAFWCDPISGHATLYWYRQILGQGPELLVQFQDESVVDDSQLPKDRFSAERLKGVDSTLKIQPAELGDSAMYLCASSYLLRQGTKETQYFGPGTRLLVL.

The chain combines TRBV7-2 with TRBJ2-3; the D call from TCRdb, TRBD2, cannot be confirmed without DNA. Per germline, CDR1 SGHTA and CDR2 FQGNSA. The CDR3 length is 18 residues. Here the CDR3 reads CASSFRTTIEGRTDTQYF.

The CDR3 here is CASSPSQGESETQYF. V and J are TRBV27 and TRBJ2-5; TCRdb picks TRBD1, but there is no DNA to check that call. From germline, CDR1 is MNHEY and CDR2 SMNVEV (reference sequence). This CDR3 spans 15 amino acids.

The chain is built from TRBV7-6 and TRBJ1-1. The germline gives CDR1 SGHVS, CDR2 FNYEAQ. The CDR3 consists of 14 residues. This chain's CDR3 is CASSLEGWNTEAFF.

V gene TRBV18 combines with J gene TRBJ2-7. Per the germline V gene, CDR1 is KGHSH and CDR2 is LQKENI. The CDR3 loop spans 13 amino acids. CDR3 loop: CASSPTGWDEQYF.

The chain recombines TRBV7-6 with TRBJ2-1; the D call of TRBD2 rests on TCRdb alone, since no DNA is present to check it. Germline values: CDR1 SGHVS, CDR2 FNYEAQ. The CDR3 has 13 amino acids. CDR3 amino acids: CASSPSSVTEQFF.

The chain employs TRBV6-5 and TRBJ1-2. Per germline, CDR1 MNHEY and CDR2 SVGAGI. CDR3 size: 13 residues. The CDR3 spells CASSSQRADGYTF.

The chain is built from TRBV7-9 and TRBJ2-7; as DNA is missing, the TRBD2 call by TCRdb cannot be tested. Germline V CDR1 and CDR2: SEHNR, FQNEAQ (reference sequence). This CDR3 comprises 13 residues. CDR3 in amino acids: CASSLARGVEQYF.